This T cell receptor (beta chain) derives from a study of shared clonotypes between healthy human individuals. Study outcomes and limitations: Generation probability values for non-shared clonotypes were lower than those for clonotypes shared by all four donors. Large sequencing depth failed to make sorted-subset sequencing complete, rarefaction showed. Between a handful of donors, naive CD4 clonotypes were shared at a level of around 5.1%.

Recent acute infections and vaccinations were absent in the healthy HIV-negative adult donors. This CDR3 has 13 residues. Germline assignment: CDR1 SGDLS and CDR2 YYNGEE. V lost 0 bases and J lost 4, with 5 bases in between. Here immunoSEQ multiplex PCR was the method, and the copy in TCRdb shows in-frame clones only, minus some. Of around 1.5 million clones listed, 98% are singletons. To note about this clone: Its target is not known. The same CDR3 is also encoded by other DNA sequences in this sample.

This sequence originates from a man younger than 40 in good health. The chain uses TRBV9 and TRBJ2-1; D unresolved. Material for sequencing was naive CD4+ T cells sorted from blood. Subset denoted: CD45RA+ positively selected. As DNA, the CDR3 is TGTGCCAGCAGCGTAGAACCATACAATGAGCAGTTCTTC. Translating it yields CASSVEPYNEQFF.